Each of the 15 T cell receptor beta chains below was sequenced from the same sample in a study of blood T cell repertoires in COVID-19. Here immunoSEQ multiplex PCR was the method, and the copy in TCRdb shows in-frame clones only, minus some. The sample lists over 250,000 clones, 88% occurring once. Material for sequencing was peripheral blood. The receptors come from a man in his 60s who had recovered from COVID-19.

The V call is TRBV5-1, the J call TRBJ2-2; 7 bases are a match to TRBD2. The junction had 3 bases not matched to a gene; V was cut back by 4 bases and J by 6 bases. Germline V CDR1 and CDR2: SGHRS, YFSETQ. CDR3 length equals 13 residues. This CDR3 reads CASSLRGAGELFF. CDR3 nucleotides: TGCGCCAGCAGCCTTCGGGGGGCCGGGGAGCTGTTTTTT.

This chain connects TRBV6-6 to TRBJ2-6, with D possibly TRBD2 on 6 matching bases. Germline CDR1 MNHNY, CDR2 SVGAGI (reference sequence). This CDR3 region has 18 residues. The V gene lost 5 bases and the J gene lost 0 bases, with 17 bases spanning the gap. CDR3 sequence reads: CASSRWASVISGANVLTF. The DNA of the CDR3 is TGTGCCAGCAGTCGATGGGCTAGCGTAATCTCTGGGGCCAACGTCCTGACTTTC.

The V call is TRBV4-1, the J call TRBJ2-5; 7 bases are shared with TRBD2. J gave up 2 bases and V 0 bases, and 3 bases lay outside the gene matches. Germline assignment: CDR1 MGHRA and CDR2 YSYEKL. The CDR3 sequence is 15 residues long. CDR3 nucleotides: TGCGCCAGCAGCCAAGAGGGGGGGATTCAAGAGACCCAGTACTTC. This codes for CASSQEGGIQETQYF.

This chain joins TRBV6-5 and TRBJ2-3; TRBD2 matches 9 bases. V shed 4 bases, J shed 2 bases, and the junction held 4 bases outside the gene matches. CDR1 is MNHEY, CDR2 SVGAGI, per germline. The CDR3 is 15 amino acids. CDR3 nucleotide sequence: TGTGCCAGCAGTTCCCTAGCGGGGTACACAGATACGCAGTATTTT. Translated, it gives CASSSLAGYTDTQYF.

This clone has only a few counts. V gene TRBV10-3 combines with J gene TRBJ2-7; TRBD1 might be the D (6 bases). With 6 bases removed from V and 2 bases from J, the gap between germline ends came to 14 bases. The germline V gene encodes CDR1 ENHRY and CDR2 SYGVKD. This CDR3 region has 14 residues. The CDR3 DNA sequence: TGTGCCATCAGGGCTGACAGGCTGACCTACGAGCAGTACTTC. It encodes CAIRADRLTYEQYF.

V gene TRBV5-6 combines with J gene TRBJ1-2; D gene unclear. Trimming stripped 2 bases from V and 2 bases from J, with 10 bases between. Looked up from germline, CDR1 is SGHDT and CDR2 is YYEEEE. The CDR3 runs 14 residues. The DNA of the CDR3 is TGTGCCAGCAGCTTTGGCAGATCAAACTATGGCTACACCTTC. Protein: CASSFGRSNYGYTF.

The chain has TRBV24-1 and TRBJ1-2; no clear D gene. V was shortened by 2 bases and J by 7 bases, with 16 bases between the two germline ends. The CDR3 is 15 amino acids. The germline CDR1 and CDR2 sequences are KGHDR and SFDVKD. In DNA, the CDR3 is TGTGCCACCAGTGATTGGCACGAGGGCACCAGTGGCTACACCTTC. This sequence encodes CATSDWHEGTSGYTF.

For the CDR3, the DNA is TGCGCCAGCAGCTTGGCAGGGGCGCCGGATTCACCCCTCCACTTT. Protein product: CASSLAGAPDSPLHF. This chain links TRBV5-1 with TRBJ1-6, with a weak D call TRBD1 (6 bases). CDR3 length: 15 residues. Trimming took off 0 bases at V and 8 bases at J, with 12 bases between the two ends. From germline, CDR1 is SGHRS and CDR2 YFSETQ.

This clone has a handful of counts. As DNA, the CDR3 is TGTGCCACCAGGTGGGACAGGGCGAACTATGGCTACACCTTC. Its protein is CATRWDRANYGYTF. The chain couples TRBV24-1 to TRBJ1-2; the match to TRBD1 covers 9 bases. The ends lost 7 bases at V and 2 bases at J; junction bases unmatched: 4. CDR3 length: 14 amino acids. Germline CDR1 reads KGHDR; CDR2 reads SFDVKD.

This rearrangement joins TRBV15 to TRBJ1-3, with 8 bases lining up with TRBD1. This CDR3 is built from 16 residues. CDR1 LNHNV and CDR2 YYDKDF come from the germline V gene (reference sequence). Unmatched junction bases numbered 6, after V lost 3 bases and J lost 2 bases. CDR3 in DNA: TGTGCCACCAGCAGCCCGGACAGGGCAGCTGGAAACACCATATATTTT. Encoded protein: CATSSPDRAAGNTIYF. The full variable domain, its missing parts supplied by reference TRBV15 and TRBJ1-3, is DAMVIQNPRYQVTQFGKPVTLSCSQTLNHNVMYWYQQKSSQAPKLLFHYYDKDFNNEADTPDNFQSRRPNTSFCFLDIRSPGLGDTAMYLCATSSPDRAAGNTIYFGEGSWLTVV.

The chain employs TRBV9 and TRBJ1-6, with a weak D call TRBD1 (6 bases). V lost 4 bases to trimming and J lost 9 bases, with 17 bases between them. The CDR3 totals 15 residues. Germline V lookup: CDR1 SGDLS, CDR2 YYNGEE. The CDR3 coding sequence is TGTGCCAGCAGCCCCCGGGACAACGGAGGTTCACCCCTCCACTTT. It encodes CASSPRDNGGSPLHF. The full variable domain, its missing parts supplied by reference TRBV9 and TRBJ1-6, is DSGVTQTPKHLITATGQRVTLRCSPRSGDLSVYWYQQSLDQGLQFLIQYYNGEERAKGNILERFSAQQFPDLHSELNLSSLELGDSALYFCASSPRDNGGSPLHFGNGTRLTVT.

As to this clone: The same CDR3 arises from other DNA sequences in this sample as well. The rearrangement links TRBV24-1 to TRBJ2-1, with 11 nucleotides matching TRBD1. CDR1 and CDR2 (germline): KGHDR, SFDVKD. This CDR3 region has 15 residues. After removal of 3 bases from V and 7 bases from J, the junction contained 4 bases not matched to a gene. The CDR3 bases are TGTGCCACCAGTGATGGGGGGACAGGGGGAAATGAGCAGTTCTTC. Protein: CATSDGGTGGNEQFF.

The rearrangement uses TRBV4-1 and TRBJ2-3; 9 bases fit TRBD2. This CDR3 contains 17 residues. Germline CDR1 is MGHRA and CDR2 is YSYEKL. V lost 0 bases to trimming and J lost 2 bases; unmatched junction nucleotides: 6. The CDR3 DNA follows: TGCGCCAGCAGCCAAGATCGAAGCGGGGGGTTCACAGATACGCAGTATTTT. It translates to CASSQDRSGGFTDTQYF.

The genes are TRBV7-2 and TRBJ2-3; 8 bases line up with TRBD2. V was clipped by 5 bases and J by 8 bases; unmatched bases: 3. The germline V gene has CDR1 SGHTA and CDR2 FQGNSA. The CDR3 sequence is 12 residues long. The CDR3 bases are TGTGCCAGCAGCCCCAGCGGGGGTACGCAGTATTTT. It is translated as CASSPSGGTQYF.

V usage is TRBV9 and J usage is TRBJ1-4; a possible D gene is TRBD1 (5 bases). Trimming shortened V by 0 bases and J by 4 bases, and 19 bases separated the two germline ends. Germline V gene sequence: CDR1 SGDLS, CDR2 YYNGEE. CDR3 size: 18 residues. The CDR3 DNA is TGTGCCAGCAGCGTAGGGGGCCGTGGGAAGGGAATTAATGAAAAACTGTTTTTT. Protein: CASSVGGRGKGINEKLFF.